The TCR beta chain described here comes from a study of blood T cell repertoires in COVID-19. Study as a whole: Some COVID-19 samples were acute and others convalescent; all came from the United States, Italy and Spain.

CDR1 is SGHNT and CDR2 is YENEEA in the germline V gene. The CDR3 runs 16 residues. V lost 1 base, J lost 4 bases, and 6 bases stayed unmatched. Ages ranged from about 18 to 89 years, with residence in about 23 US areas. Participants' own reports of clinical history determined their cohort assignment. The data were produced by immunoSEQ multiplex PCR, yet TCRdb's version contains in-frame clones alone and is incomplete. There are approximately 200,000 clones in the sample; over 80% occur only once, and under 4.5% lies in the top ten. The chain employs TRBV11-3 and TRBJ2-3, with 9 bases that match TRBD1. Sequenced material: PBMCs or T cells enriched from blood (not recorded which). This receptor was obtained from a woman in her 30s who had been exposed to COVID-19. This CDR3 is CASSLGDRGFADTQYF. The CDR3 DNA reads as TGTGCCAGCAGCTTAGGAGACAGGGGGTTTGCAGATACGCAGTATTTT.